The T cell receptor beta chain described here comes from a study of blood T cell repertoires in COVID-19. As handled by the study authors: From reference gene primer amplification, estimates of nucleated cell counts were derived. Sequencing was performed with immunoSEQ multiplex PCR; in TCRdb, only in-frame clones are kept and a portion is missing. Clone size and V and J calls were adopted from that table, with D and trimming inferred from the DNA. The profile shows under 300,000 clones, about 87% of them singletons. Each participant's cohort was designated according to participant-reported clinical history. What the recovered Cohort 3 donors had was two negative PCRs, clearance, or symptom resolution. This clone turned up a few times. This clonotype was obtained from a woman aged 50 to 60 who had recovered from COVID-19. The source material was PBMCs or T cells enriched from blood (not recorded which).

CDR3 sequence (DNA): TGTGCCAGCAAGGCGGGAGGGATCACCGGGGAGCTGTTTTTT. Translated: CASKAGGITGELFF. The chain combines TRBV2 with TRBJ2-2; 9 nucleotides match TRBD2. CDR3 length equals 14 residues. Trimming cost V 7 bases and J 4 bases; bases outside gene matches: 4. Germline V gene lookup returns CDR1 SNHLY and CDR2 FYNNEI.